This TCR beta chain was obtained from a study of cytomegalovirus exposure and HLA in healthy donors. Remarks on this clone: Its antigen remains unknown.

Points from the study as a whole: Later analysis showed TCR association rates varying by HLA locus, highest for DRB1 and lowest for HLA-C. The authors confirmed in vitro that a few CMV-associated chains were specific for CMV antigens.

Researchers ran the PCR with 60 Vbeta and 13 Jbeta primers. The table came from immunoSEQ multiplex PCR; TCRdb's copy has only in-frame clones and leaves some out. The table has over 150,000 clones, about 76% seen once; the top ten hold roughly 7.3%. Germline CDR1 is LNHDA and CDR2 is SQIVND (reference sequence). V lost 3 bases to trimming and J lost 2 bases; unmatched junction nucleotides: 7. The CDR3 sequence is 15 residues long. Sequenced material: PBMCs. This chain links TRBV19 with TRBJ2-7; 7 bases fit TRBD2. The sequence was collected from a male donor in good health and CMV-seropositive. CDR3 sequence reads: CASSIRGGGPYEQYF. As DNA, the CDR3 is TGTGCCAGTAGTATTAGGGGCGGGGGTCCCTACGAGCAGTACTTC. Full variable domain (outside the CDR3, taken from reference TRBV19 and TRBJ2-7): DGGITQSPKYLFRKEGQNVTLSCEQNLNHDAMYWYRQDPGQGLRLIYYSQIVNDFQKGDIAEGYSVSREKKESFPLTVTSAQKNPTAFYLCASSIRGGGPYEQYFGPGTRLTVT.